This TCR beta chain was identified in a study of Ad26.COV2.S vaccination and SARS-CoV-2 variants (dated by TCRdb to 2020 to 2023). Notes on the research overall: Vaccine-arm donors were drawn from COV1001, a multicentre, randomized, double-blind, placebo-controlled phase I-IIa trial of Ad26.COV2.S in healthy adults. A total of approximately 32 samples were included in the TCR-sequenced set, comprising 19 Ad26.COV2.S vaccine recipients, 5 placebo recipients and 8 SARS-CoV-2 convalescent individuals. Ad26.COV2.S was given intramuscularly at 5x10^10 or 1x10^11 viral particles, as a single shot or as two shots 56 days apart. Participants in the trial were split at random into five groups of five each, receiving low-dose or high-dose Ad26.COV2.S once or twice, or else placebo on both occasions. Throughout the experiments and outcome assessment, investigators stayed blinded to trial group allocation. TCRbeta repertoire sequencing served as the tool for gauging how specific and how broad the SARS-CoV-2-reactive T cell receptors were following Ad26.COV2.S vaccination.

The immunoSEQ Assay was the method used to sequence TCRbeta CDR3 regions. After extraction, genomic DNA underwent amplification by bias-controlled multiplex PCR, followed by high-throughput sequencing. As for the original processing: To quantify the absolute abundance of each unique TCRbeta CDR3 region, sequences were collapsed and filtered. T cell fraction was estimated by normalizing TCRbeta template counts to usable DNA, which was measured by amplifying reference genes present in all nucleated cells. Repertoire TCRs were annotated as SARS-CoV-2-specific by exact matching of V gene, CDR3 amino acid sequence and J gene to a known reactive TCR set. The reference SARS-CoV-2 TCR set came from MIRA and was filtered for enrichment in COVID-19-positive ImmuneCODE repertoires, removing public or cross-reactive TCRs. Drawing on the MIRA antigens, annotated TCRs were analysed further at the level of specific ORF or position within ORF. Breadth was defined as the number of annotated unique rearrangements divided by the total number of unique productive rearrangements, and depth was defined as the summed frequency of the annotated unique rearrangements. TCR breadth was compared between groups using two-sided Wilcoxon rank-sum tests. The table comes from immuneACCESS by way of TCRdb, which keeps in-frame sequences with V and J called. Part of the clones is missing from these tables; in studies checked, under half for an unresolved V gene and the rest for unknown reasons. V and J calls and clone size are copied from that table; D and trimming were computed from the DNA. The sample contains about 280,000 clones, around 87% of them found a single time. In total, the top ten clones hold about 3.1% of the sample.

With regard to this clone: Its antigen is not yet known. The input lacks base qualities; no much larger clone sits a single base away.

General study outcomes and caveats: Higher spike-specific TCR breadth was observed in Ad26.COV2.S recipients than in placebo recipients (P = 0.0014). The study was not powered to compare responses between vaccine doses or regimens. Vaccine and placebo recipients had similar non-spike TCR breadth, a finding consistent with the vaccine containing only spike. After vaccination, spike-specific CD8+ and CD4+ T cell responses were reported to show substantial breadth. According to the authors, total T cell responses may have been underestimated by the TCR breadth and depth analyses.

The sample's treatment or condition label, decoded: about 20 received Ad26.COV2.S at low or high dose, single or two shots; roughly 5 received placebo; per-sample allocation not given. Repertoires of vaccine and placebo recipients were sequenced from samples taken on day 63 after the first injection. In Cohort 1b, around 25 adults aged 18-55 years were enrolled at a single site in Boston, USA, between 29 July and 7 August 2020. Ad26.COV2.S consisted of a replication-incompetent adenovirus type 26 vector by which a prefusion-stabilized SARS-CoV-2 spike protein from the original Wuhan strain was expressed. The source was peripheral blood, collected in a trial of Ad26.COV2.S vaccine versus placebo. This TCR came from a person between 18 and 65 years old who received the Ad26.COV2.S COVID-19 vaccine or a placebo.

The bases are TGTGCCAGCAGCCAAGGGGTCCTTGAGGGTGGGGAGACCCAGTACTTC. This gives the protein CASSQGVLEGGETQYF. The chain couples TRBV3-1 (or the pseudogene TRBV3-2) to TRBJ2-5; TRBD2 is a possible D gene, resting on 5 matching bases. V was cut back by 1 base and J by 5 bases, leaving a gap of 17 bases between them. Measured from the cysteine to the phenylalanine, the CDR3 is 16 residues long. The retained sequence is limited to the CDR3, 48 bases, with the frame set at the first base. The germline V gene (reference sequence) gives CDR1 as LGHDT and CDR2 as YNNKEL.